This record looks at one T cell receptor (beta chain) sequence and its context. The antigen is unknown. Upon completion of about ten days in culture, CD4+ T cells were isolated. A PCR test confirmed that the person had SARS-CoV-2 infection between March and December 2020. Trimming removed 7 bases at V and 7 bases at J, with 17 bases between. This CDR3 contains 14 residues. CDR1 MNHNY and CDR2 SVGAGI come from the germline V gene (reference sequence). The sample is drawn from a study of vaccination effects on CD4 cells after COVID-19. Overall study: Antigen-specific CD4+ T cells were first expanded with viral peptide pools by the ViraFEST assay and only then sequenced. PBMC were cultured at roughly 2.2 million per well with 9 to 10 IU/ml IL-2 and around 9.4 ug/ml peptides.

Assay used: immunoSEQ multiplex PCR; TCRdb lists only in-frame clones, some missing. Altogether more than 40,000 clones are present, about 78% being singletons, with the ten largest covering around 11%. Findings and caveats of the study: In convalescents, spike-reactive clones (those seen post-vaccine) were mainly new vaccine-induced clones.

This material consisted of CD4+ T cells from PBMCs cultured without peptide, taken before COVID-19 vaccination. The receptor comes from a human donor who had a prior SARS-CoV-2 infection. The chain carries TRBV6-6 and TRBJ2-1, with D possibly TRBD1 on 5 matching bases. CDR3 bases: TGTGCCAGCACCACCCCAGAAGGGGAAAATGAGCAGTTCTTC. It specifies CASTTPEGENEQFF.